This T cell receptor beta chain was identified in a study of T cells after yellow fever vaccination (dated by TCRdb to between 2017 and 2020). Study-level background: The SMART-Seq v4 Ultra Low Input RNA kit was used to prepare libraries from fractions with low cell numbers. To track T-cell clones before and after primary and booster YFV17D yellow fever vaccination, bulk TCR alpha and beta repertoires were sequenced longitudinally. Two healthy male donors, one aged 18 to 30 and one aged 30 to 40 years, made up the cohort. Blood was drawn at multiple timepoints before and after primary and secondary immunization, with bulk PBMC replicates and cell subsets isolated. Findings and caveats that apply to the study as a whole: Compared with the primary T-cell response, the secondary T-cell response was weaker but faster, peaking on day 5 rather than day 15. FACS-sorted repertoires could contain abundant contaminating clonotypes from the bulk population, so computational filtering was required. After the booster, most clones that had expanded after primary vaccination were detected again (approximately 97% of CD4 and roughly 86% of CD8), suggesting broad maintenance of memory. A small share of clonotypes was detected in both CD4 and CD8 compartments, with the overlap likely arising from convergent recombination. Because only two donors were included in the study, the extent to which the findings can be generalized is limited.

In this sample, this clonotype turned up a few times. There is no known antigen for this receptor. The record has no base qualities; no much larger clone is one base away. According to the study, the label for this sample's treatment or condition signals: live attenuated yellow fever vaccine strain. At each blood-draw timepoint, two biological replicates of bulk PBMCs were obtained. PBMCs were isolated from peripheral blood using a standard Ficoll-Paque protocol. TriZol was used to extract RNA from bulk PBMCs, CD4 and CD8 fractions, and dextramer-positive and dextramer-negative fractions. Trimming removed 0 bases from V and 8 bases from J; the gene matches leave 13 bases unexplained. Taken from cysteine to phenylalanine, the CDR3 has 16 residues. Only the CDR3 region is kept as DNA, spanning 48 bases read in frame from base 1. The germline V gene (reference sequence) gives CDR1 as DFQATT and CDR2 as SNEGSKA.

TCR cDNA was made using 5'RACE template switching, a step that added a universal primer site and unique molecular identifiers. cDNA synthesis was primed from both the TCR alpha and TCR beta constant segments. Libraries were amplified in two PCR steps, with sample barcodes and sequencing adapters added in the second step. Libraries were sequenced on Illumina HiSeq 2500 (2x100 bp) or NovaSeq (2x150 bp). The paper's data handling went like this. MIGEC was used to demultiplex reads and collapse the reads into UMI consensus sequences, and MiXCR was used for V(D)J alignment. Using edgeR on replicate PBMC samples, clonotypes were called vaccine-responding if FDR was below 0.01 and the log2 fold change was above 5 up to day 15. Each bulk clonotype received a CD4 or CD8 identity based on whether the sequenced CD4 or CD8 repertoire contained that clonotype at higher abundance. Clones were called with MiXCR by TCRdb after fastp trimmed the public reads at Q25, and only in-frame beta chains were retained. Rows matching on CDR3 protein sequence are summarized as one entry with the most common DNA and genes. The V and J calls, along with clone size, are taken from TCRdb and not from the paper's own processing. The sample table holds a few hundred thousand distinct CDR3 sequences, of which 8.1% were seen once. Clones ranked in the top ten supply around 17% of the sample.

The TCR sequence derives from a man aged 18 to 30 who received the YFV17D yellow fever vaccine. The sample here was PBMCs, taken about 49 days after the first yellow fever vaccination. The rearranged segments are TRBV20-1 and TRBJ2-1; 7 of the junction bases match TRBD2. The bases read TGCAGTGCTAGAGACCTTAGCGGGTCCGGCGGGGATGAGCAGTTCTTC. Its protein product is CSARDLSGSGGDEQFF.